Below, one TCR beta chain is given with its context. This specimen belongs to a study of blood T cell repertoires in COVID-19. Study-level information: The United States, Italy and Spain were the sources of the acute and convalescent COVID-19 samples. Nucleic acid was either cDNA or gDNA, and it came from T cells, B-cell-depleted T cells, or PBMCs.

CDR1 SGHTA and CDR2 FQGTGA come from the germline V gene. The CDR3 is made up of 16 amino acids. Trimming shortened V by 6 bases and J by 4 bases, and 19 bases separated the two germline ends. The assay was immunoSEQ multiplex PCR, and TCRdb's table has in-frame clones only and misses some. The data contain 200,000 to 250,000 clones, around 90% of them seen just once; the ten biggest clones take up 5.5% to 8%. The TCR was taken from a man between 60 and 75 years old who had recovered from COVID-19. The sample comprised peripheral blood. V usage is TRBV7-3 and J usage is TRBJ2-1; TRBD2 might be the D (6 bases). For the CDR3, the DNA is TGTGCCAGCAGGTCGGAGAAGCGGGTCTTTTACAATGAGCAGTTCTTC. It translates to CASRSEKRVFYNEQFF.